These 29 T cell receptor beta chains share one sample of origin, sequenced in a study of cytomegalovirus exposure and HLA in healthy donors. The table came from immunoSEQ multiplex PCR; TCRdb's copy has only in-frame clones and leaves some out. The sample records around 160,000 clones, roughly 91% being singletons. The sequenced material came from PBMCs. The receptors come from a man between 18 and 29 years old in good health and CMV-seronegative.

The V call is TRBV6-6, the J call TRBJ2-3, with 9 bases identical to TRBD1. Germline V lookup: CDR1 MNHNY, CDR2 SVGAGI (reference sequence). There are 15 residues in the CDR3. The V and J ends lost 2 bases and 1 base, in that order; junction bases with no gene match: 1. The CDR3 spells CASSYRTGGTDTQYF. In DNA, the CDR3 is TGTGCCAGCAGTTACAGGACAGGGGGCACAGATACGCAGTATTTT.

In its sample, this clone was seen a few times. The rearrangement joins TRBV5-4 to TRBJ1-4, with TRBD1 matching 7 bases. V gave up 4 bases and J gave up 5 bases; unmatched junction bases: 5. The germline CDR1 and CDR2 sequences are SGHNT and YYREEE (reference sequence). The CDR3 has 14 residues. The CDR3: CASSDRDTNEKLFF. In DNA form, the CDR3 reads TGTGCCAGCAGCGACAGGGATACGAATGAAAAACTGTTTTTT.

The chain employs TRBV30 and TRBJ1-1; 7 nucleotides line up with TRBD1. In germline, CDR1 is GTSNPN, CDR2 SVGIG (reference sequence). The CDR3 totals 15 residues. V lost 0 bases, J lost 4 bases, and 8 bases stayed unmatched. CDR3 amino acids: CAWSVDRVWGTEAFF. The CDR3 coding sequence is TGTGCCTGGAGTGTAGACAGGGTATGGGGCACTGAAGCTTTCTTT.

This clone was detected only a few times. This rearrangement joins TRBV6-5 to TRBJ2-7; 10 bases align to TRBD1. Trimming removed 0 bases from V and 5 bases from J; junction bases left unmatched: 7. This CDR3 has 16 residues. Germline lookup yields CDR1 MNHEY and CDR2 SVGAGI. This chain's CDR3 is CASSYSSGTGEDEQYF. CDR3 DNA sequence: TGTGCCAGCAGTTACTCCTCTGGGACAGGGGAGGACGAGCAGTACTTC.

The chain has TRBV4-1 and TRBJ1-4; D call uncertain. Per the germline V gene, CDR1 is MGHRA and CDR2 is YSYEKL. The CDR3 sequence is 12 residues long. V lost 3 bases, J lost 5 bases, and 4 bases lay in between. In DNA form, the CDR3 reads TGCGCCAGCAGCCAGAGCAATGAAAAACTGTTTTTT. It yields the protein CASSQSNEKLFF.

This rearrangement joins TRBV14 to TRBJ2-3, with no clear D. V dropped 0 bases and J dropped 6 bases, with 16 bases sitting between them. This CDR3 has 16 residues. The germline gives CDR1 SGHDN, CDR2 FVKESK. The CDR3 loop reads CASSQDEGRLRDTQYF. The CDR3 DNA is TGTGCCAGCAGCCAAGATGAAGGCAGGCTCAGGGATACGCAGTATTTT.

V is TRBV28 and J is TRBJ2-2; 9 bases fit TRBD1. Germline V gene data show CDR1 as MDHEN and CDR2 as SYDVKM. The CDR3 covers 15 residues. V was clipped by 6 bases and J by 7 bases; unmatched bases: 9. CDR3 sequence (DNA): TGTGCCAGCAGCGCCACAGGGGGCTTAGGCGGGGAGCTGTTTTTT. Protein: CASSATGGLGGELFF.

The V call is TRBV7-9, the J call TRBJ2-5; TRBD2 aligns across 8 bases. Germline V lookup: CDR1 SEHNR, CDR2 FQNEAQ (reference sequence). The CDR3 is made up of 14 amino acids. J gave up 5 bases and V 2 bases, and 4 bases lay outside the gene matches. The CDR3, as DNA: TGTGCCAGCAGCTTACCTAGACTAGCGGAGACCCAGTACTTC. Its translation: CASSLPRLAETQYF.

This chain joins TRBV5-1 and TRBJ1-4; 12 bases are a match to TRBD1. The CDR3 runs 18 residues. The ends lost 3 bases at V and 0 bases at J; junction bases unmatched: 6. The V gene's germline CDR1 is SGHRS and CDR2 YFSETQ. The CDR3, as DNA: TGCGCCAGCAGCTACGGGACAGGGGGCGGTGCAACTAATGAAAAACTGTTTTTT. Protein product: CASSYGTGGGATNEKLFF.

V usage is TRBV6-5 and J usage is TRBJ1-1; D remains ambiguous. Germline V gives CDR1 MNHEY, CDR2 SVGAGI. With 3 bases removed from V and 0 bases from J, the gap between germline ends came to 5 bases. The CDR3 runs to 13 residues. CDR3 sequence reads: CASSYFVNTEAFF. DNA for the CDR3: TGTGCCAGCAGTTATTTCGTGAACACTGAAGCTTTCTTT.

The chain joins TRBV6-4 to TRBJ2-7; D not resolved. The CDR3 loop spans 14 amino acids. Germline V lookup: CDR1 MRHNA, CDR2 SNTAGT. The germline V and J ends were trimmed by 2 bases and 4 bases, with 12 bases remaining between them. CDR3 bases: TGTGCCAGCAGTGACGTAGGCGGATCTTACGAGCAGTACTTC. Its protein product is CASSDVGGSYEQYF.

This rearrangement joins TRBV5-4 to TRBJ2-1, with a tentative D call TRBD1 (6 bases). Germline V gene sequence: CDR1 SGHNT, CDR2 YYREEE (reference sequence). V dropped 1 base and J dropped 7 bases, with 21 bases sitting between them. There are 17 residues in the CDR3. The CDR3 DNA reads TGTGCCAGCAGCTTGAGACCCAGCGCCCAGAGGGGGAATGAGCAGTTCTTC. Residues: CASSLRPSAQRGNEQFF.

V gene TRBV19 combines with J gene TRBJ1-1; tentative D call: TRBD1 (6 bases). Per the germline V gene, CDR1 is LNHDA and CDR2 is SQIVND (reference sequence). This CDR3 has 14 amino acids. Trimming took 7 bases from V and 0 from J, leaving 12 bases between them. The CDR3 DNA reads TGTGCCAGTAACGCAGGGGCCCTGAACACTGAAGCTTTCTTT. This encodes CASNAGALNTEAFF.

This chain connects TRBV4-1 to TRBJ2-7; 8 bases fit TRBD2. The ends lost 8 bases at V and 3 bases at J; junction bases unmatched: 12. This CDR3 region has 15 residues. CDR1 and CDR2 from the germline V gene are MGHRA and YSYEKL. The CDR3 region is CASATRLAGNYEQYF. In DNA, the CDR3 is TGCGCCAGCGCTACCAGGCTAGCGGGCAACTACGAGCAGTACTTC.

The CDR3 is CASSLGAGGLTGELFF. As DNA, the CDR3 is TGTGCCAGCAGCTTAGGGGCAGGGGGGCTCACCGGGGAGCTGTTTTTT. The chain uses TRBV7-8 and TRBJ2-2, with a weak D call TRBD1 (7 bases). Germline values: CDR1 SGHVS, CDR2 FQNEAQ. The CDR3 has 16 residues. V was clipped by 1 base and J by 4 bases, with 13 bases between them.

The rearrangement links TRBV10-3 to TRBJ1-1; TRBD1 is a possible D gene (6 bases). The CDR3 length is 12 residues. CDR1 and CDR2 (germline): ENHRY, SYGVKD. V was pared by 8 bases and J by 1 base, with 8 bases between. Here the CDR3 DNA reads TGTGCCATCCTGACAGGGAACACTGAAGCTTTCTTT. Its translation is CAILTGNTEAFF.

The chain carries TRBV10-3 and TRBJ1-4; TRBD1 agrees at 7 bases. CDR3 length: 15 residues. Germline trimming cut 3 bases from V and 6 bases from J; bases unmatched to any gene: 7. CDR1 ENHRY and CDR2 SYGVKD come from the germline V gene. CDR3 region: CAISDSQGDDEKLFF. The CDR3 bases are TGTGCCATCAGTGACTCTCAGGGGGACGATGAAAAACTGTTTTTT.

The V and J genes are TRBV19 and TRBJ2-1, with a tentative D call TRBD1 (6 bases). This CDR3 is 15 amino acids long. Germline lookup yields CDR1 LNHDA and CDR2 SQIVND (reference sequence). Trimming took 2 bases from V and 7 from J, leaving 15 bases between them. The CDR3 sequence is CASSIYTGTDNEQFF. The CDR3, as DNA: TGTGCCAGTAGTATATATACAGGGACGGATAATGAGCAGTTCTTC.

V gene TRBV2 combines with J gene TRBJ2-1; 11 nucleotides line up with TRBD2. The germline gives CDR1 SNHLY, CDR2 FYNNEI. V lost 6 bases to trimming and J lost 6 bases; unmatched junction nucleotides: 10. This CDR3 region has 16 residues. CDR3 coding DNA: TGTGCCAGCAGGGTAAAACTAGCGGGAGTAGGCAATGAGCAGTTCTTC. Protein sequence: CASRVKLAGVGNEQFF.

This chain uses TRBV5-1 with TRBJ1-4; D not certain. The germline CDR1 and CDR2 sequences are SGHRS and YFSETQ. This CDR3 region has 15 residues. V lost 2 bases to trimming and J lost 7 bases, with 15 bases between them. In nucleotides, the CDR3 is TGCGCCAGCAGCTTATCTCCGGGAGAGGGTGAAAAACTGTTTTTT. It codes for CASSLSPGEGEKLFF.

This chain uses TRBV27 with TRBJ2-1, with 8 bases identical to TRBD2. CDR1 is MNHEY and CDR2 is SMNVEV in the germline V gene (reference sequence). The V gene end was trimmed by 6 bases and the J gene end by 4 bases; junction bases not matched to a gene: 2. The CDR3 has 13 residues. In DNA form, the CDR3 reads TGTGCCAGCAGCATAGCGGGATACAATGAGCAGTTCTTC. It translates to CASSIAGYNEQFF.

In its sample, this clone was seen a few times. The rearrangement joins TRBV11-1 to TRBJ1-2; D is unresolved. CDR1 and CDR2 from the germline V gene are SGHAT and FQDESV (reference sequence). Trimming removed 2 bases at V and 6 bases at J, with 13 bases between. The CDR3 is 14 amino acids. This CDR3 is CASSLSGSMDGYTF. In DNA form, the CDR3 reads TGTGCCAGCAGCTTATCGGGGTCGATGGATGGCTACACCTTC.

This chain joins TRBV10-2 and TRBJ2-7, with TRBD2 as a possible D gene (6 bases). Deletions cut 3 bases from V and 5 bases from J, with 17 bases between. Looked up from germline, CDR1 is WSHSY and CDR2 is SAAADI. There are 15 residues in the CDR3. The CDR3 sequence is CASSDIGGITDEQYV. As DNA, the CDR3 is TGCGCCAGCAGTGACATCGGAGGGATCACTGACGAGCAGTACGTC.

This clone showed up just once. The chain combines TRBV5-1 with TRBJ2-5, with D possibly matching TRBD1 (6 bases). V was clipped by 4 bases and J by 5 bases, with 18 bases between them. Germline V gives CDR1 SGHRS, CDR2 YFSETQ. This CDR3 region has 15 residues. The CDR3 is CASSVGIGQRETQYF. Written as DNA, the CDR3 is TGCGCCAGCAGCGTTGGAATTGGACAGAGGGAGACCCAGTACTTC. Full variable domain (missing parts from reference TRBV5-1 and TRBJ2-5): KAGVTQTPRYLIKTRGQQVTLSCSPISGHRSVSWYQQTPGQGLQFLFEYFSETQRNKGNFPGRFSGRQFSNSRSEMNVSTLELGDSALYLCASSVGIGQRETQYFGPGTRLLVL.

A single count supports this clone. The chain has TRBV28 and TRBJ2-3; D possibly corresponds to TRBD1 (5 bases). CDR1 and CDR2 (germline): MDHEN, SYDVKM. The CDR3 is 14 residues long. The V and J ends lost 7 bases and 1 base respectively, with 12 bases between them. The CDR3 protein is CASKLTGRTDTQYF. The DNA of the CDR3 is TGTGCCAGCAAATTAACAGGACGCACAGATACGCAGTATTTT.

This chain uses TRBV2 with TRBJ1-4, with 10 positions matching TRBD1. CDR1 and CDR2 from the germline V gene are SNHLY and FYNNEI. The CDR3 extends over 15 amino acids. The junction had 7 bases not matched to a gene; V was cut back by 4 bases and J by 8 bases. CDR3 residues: CASSGEDRGREKLFF. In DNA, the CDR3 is TGTGCCAGCAGTGGAGAGGACAGGGGGAGAGAAAAACTGTTTTTT. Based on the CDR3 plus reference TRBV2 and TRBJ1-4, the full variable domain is EPEVTQTPSHQVTQMGQEVILRCVPISNHLYFYWYRQILGQKVEFLVSFYNNEISEKSEIFDDQFSVERPDGSNFTLKIRSTKLEDSAMYFCASSGEDRGREKLFFGSGTQLSVL.

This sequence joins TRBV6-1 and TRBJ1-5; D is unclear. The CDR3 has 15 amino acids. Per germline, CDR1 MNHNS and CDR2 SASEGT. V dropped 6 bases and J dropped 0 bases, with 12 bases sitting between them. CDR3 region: CASRPENYSNQPQHF. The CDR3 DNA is TGTGCCAGCAGACCAGAGAACTATAGCAATCAGCCCCAGCATTTT.

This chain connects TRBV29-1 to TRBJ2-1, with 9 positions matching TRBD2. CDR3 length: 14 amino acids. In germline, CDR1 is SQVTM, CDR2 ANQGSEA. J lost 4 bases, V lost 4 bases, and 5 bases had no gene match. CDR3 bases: TGCAGCGTTGGGATAGCGGGAGTTTACAATGAGCAGTTCTTC. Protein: CSVGIAGVYNEQFF.

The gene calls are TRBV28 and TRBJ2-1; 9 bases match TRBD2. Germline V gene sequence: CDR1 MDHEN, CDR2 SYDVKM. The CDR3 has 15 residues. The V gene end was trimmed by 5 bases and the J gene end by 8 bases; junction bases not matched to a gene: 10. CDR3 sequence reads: CASSPTGTSLDEQFF. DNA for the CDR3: TGTGCCAGCAGTCCCACCGGGACTAGCTTAGATGAGCAGTTCTTC.